This TCR beta chain was identified during a study of blood T cells in healthy people across ages. Study observations and caveats: A roughly linear fall in TCR beta diversity per million T cells was seen with increasing age.

No fewer than 6 million PBMCs went into each sample. With respect to this clonotype: Its antigen is as yet unknown.

Alongside a J-beta primer mix, a sample-barcoded 5' primer served in a second PCR lasting 7 to 11 cycles. Unique molecular identifiers of 12 random nucleotides labeled each cDNA. TCRdb redid the calling of the 5' RACE reads with MiXCR, one entry per CDR3 protein. The sample lists about 800,000 distinct CDR3 sequences, nearly 60% occurring once. The ends lost 4 bases at V and 4 bases at J; junction bases unmatched: 9. Germline CDR1 is ENHRY and CDR2 is SYGVKD. The CDR3 extends over 17 amino acids. The chain employs TRBV10-3 and TRBJ2-3; 12 positions match TRBD2. The TCR comes from a man aged 25-40 years in good health. Sequencing was performed on blood. The CDR3 loop is CAISGTSGNPSADTQYF. The CDR3 DNA reads as TGTGCCATCAGTGGGACTAGCGGGAACCCTAGCGCAGATACGCAGTATTTT.